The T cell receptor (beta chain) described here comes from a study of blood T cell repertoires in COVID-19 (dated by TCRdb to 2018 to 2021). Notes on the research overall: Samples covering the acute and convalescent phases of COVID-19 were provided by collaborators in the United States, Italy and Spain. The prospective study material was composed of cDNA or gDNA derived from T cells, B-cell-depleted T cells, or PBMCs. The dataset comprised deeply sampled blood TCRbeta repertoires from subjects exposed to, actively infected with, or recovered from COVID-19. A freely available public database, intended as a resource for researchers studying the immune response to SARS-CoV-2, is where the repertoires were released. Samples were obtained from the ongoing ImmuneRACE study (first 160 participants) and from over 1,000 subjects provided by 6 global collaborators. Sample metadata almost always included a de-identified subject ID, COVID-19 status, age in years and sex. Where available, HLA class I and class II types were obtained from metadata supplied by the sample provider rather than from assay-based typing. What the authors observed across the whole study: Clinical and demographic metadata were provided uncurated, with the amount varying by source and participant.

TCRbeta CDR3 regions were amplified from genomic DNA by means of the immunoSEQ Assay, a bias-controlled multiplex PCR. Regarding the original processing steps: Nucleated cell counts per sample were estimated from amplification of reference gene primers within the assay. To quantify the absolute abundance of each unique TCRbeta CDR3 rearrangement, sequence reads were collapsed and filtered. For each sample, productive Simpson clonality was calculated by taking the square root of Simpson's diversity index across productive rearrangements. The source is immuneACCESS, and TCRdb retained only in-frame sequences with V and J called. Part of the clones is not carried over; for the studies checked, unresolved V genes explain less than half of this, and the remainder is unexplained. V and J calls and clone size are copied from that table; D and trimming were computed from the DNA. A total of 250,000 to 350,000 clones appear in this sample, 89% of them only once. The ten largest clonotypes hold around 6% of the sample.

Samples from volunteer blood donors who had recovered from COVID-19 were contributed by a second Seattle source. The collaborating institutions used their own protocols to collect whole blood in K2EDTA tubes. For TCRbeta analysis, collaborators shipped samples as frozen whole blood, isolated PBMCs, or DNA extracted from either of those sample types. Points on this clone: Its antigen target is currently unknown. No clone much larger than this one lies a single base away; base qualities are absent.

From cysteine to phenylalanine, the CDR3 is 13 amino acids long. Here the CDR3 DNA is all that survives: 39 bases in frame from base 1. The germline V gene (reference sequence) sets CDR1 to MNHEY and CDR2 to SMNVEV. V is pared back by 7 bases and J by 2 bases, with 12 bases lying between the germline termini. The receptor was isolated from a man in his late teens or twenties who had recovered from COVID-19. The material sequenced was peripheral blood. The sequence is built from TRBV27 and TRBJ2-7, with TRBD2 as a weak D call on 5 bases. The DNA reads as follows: TGTGCCAGCACCGGAGGATCTACCTACGAGCAGTACTTC. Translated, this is CASTGGSTYEQYF.